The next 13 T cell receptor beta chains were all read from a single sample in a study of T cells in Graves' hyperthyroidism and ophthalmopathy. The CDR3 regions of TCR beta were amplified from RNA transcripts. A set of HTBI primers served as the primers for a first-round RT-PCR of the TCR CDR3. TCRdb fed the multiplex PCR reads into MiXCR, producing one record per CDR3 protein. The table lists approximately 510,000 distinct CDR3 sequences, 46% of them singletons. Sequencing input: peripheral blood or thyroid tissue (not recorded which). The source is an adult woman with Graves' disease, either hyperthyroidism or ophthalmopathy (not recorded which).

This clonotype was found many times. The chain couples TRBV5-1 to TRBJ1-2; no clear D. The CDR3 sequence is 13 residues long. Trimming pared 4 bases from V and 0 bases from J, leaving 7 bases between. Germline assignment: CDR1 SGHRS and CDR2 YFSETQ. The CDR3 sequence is CASSGATNYGYTF. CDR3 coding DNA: TGCGCCAGCAGCGGCGCGACTAACTATGGCTACACCTTC.

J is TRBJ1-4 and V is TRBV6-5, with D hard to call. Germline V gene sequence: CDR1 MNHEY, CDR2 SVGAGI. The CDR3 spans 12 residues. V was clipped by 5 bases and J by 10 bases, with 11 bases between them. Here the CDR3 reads CASSPQEGKLFF. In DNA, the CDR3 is TGTGCCAGCAGTCCGCAGGAAGGAAAACTGTTTTTT.

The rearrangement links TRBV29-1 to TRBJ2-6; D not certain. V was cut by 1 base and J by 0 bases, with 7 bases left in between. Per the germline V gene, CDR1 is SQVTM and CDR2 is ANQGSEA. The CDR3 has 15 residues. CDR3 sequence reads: CSVEAGDSGANVLTF. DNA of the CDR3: TGCAGCGTTGAAGCAGGAGACTCTGGGGCCAACGTCCTGACTTTC.

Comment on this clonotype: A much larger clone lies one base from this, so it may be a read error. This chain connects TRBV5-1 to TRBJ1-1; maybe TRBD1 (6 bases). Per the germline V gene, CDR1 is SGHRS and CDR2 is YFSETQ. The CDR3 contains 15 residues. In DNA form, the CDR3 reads TGCACCAGCAGCTTGGATGGCAGGGGAGAACAAGAAGCTTTCTTT. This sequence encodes CTSSLDGRGEQEAFF.

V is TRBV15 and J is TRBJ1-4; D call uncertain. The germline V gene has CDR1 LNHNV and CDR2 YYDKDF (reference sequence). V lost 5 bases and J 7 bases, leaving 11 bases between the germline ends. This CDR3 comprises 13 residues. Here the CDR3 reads CATSGARAEKLFF. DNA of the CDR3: TGTGCCACCAGCGGAGCAAGGGCTGAAAAACTGTTTTTT.

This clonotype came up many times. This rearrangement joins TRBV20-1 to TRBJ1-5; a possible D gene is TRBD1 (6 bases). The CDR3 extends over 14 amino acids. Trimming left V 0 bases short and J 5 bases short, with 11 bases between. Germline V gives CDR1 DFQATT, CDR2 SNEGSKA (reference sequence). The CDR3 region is CSARDRQGHQPQHF. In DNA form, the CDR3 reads TGCAGTGCTAGAGATCGTCAGGGGCATCAGCCCCAGCATTTT.

The CDR3 protein is CASSRQGAYTF. The CDR3 region has the DNA TGTGCCAGCAGTAGACAGGGAGCCTACACCTTC. V usage is TRBV7-9 and J usage is TRBJ1-2, with 7 nucleotides matching TRBD1. Per germline, CDR1 SEHNR and CDR2 FQNEAQ (reference sequence). CDR3 length: 11 residues. V was clipped by 6 bases and J by 10 bases; unmatched bases: 5.

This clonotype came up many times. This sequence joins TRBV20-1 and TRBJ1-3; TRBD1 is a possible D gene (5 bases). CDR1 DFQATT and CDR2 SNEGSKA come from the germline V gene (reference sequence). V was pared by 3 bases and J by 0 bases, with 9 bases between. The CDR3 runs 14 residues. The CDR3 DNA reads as TGCAGTGCTAGGGAGGACAACTCTGGAAACACCATATATTTT. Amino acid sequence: CSAREDNSGNTIYF.

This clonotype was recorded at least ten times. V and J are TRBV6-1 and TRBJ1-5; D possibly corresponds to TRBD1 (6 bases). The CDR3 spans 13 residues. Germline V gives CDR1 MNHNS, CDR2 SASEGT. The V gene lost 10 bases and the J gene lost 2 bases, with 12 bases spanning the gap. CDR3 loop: CATTGWGNQPQHF. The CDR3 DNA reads TGTGCCACCACAGGGTGGGGCAATCAGCCCCAGCATTTT.

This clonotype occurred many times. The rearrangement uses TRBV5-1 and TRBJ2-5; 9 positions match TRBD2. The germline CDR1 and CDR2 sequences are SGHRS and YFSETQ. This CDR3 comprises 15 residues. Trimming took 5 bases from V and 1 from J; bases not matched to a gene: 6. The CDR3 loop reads CASSSGRGGQETQYF. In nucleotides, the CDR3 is TGCGCCAGCAGTAGCGGGAGAGGGGGCCAAGAGACCCAGTACTTC.

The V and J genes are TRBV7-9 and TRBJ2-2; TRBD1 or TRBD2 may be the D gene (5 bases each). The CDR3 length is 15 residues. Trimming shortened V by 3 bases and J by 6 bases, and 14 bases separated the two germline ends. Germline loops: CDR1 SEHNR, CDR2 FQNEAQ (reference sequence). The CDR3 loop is CASSFWDRHAGELFF. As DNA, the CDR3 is TGTGCCAGCAGCTTCTGGGACCGCCACGCCGGGGAGCTGTTTTTT.

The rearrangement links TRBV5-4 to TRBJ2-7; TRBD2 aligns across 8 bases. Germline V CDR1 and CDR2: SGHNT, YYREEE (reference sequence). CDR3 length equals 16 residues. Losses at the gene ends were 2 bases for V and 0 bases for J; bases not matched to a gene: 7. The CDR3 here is CASSLRLSGSSYEQYF. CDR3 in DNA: TGTGCCAGCAGCTTACGGCTCAGCGGGAGCTCCTACGAGCAGTACTTC.

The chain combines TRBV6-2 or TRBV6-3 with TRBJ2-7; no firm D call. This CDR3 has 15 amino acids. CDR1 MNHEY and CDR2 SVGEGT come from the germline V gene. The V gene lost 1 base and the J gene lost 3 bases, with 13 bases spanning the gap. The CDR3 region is CASSYFRTDFYEQYF. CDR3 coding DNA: TGTGCCAGCAGTTACTTCCGGACGGATTTCTACGAGCAGTACTTC.